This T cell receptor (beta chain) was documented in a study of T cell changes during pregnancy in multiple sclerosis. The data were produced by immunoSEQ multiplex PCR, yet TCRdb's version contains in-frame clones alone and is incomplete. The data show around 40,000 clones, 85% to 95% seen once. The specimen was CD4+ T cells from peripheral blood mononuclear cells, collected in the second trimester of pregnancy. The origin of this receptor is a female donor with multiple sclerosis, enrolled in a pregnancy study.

CDR3 bases: TGTGCCAGCAAGGAGGTAGGAGGCTTCTCCTACAATGAGCAGTTCTTC. It codes for CASKEVGGFSYNEQFF. The chain is built from TRBV5-6 and TRBJ2-1; tentative D call: TRBD2 (5 bases). Germline V CDR1 and CDR2: SGHDT, YYEEEE. V dropped 6 bases and J dropped 0 bases, with 16 bases sitting between them. This CDR3 spans 16 amino acids.